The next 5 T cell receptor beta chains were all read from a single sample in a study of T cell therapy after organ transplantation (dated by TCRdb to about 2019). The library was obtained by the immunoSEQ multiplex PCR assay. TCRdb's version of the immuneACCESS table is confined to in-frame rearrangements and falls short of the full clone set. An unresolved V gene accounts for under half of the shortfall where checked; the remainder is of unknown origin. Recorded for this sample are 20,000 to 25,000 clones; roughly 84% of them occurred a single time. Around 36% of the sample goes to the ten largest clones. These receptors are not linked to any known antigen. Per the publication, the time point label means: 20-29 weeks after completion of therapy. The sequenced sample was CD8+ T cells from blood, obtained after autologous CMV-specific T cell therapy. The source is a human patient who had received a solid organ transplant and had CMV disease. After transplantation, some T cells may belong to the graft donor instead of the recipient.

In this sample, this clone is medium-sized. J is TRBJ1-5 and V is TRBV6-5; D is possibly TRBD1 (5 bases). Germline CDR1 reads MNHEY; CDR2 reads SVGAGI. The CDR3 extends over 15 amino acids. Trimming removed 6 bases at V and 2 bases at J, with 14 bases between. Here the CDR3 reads CASSHGGVGNQPQHF. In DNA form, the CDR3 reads TGTGCCAGCAGCCACGGGGGGGTCGGCAATCAGCCCCAGCATTTT.

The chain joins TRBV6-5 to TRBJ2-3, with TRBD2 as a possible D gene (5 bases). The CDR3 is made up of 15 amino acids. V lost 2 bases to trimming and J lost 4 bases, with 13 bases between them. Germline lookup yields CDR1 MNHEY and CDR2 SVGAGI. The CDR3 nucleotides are TGTGCCAGCAGTTACAAGGACTCCTCCGCAGATACGCAGTATTTT. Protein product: CASSYKDSSADTQYF.

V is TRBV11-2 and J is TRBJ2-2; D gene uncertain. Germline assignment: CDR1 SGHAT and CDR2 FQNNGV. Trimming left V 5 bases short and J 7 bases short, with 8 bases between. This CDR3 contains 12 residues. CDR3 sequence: CASSPGSGELFF. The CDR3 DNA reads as TGTGCCAGCAGCCCCGGTAGCGGGGAGCTGTTTTTT.

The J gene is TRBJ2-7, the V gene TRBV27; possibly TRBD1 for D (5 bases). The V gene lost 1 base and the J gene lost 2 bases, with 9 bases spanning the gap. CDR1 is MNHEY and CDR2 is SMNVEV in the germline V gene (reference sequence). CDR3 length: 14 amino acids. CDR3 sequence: CASSLYRSAYEQYF. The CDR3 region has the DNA TGTGCCAGCAGTTTATACAGGTCTGCCTACGAGCAGTACTTC.

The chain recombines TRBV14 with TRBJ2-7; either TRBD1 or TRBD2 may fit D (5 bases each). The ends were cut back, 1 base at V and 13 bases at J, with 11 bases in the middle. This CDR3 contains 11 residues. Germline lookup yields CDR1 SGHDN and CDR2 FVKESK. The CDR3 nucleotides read TGTGCCAGCAGCCAAGGGGGACCGCTCTACTTC. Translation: CASSQGGPLYF. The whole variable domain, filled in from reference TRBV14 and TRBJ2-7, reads EAGVTQFPSHSVIEKGQTVTLRCDPISGHDNLYWYRRVMGKEIKFLLHFVKESKQDESGMPNNRFLAERTGGTYSTLKVQPAELEDSGVYFCASSQGGPLYFGPGTRLTVT.